The source of this TCR beta chain is a study of T cells after yellow fever vaccination. About this clonotype itself: Antigen unknown.

Study-wide results and limits: Post-booster samples contained most primary-vaccination clones (nearly 98% CD4, around 89% CD8). Faster peaking, at day 5 versus 15, marked a secondary response that was weaker. From the bulk population, abundant clonotypes could contaminate and appear within FACS-sorted repertoires.

A universal primer site and UMIs were added as TCR cDNA was made by 5'RACE template switching. TCRdb reanalysed the 5' RACE reads using MiXCR and keeps one entry per CDR3 protein. Here the sample spans around 350,000 distinct CDR3 sequences, 11% being singletons. Trimming removed 3 bases from V and 5 bases from J, with 15 bases in between. Germline V lookup: CDR1 KGHSH, CDR2 LQKENI. The CDR3 runs to 15 residues. The V and J genes are TRBV18 and TRBJ2-3, with D perhaps TRBD1 (5 bases). The sequenced sample was PBMCs, obtained on the day of the first yellow fever vaccination. This TCR was recovered from a man younger than 30 who received the YFV17D yellow fever vaccine. CDR3 protein: CASSPLRPGRDTQYF. The CDR3 DNA reads as TGTGCCAGCTCACCTCTACGCCCAGGGCGAGATACGCAGTATTTT.